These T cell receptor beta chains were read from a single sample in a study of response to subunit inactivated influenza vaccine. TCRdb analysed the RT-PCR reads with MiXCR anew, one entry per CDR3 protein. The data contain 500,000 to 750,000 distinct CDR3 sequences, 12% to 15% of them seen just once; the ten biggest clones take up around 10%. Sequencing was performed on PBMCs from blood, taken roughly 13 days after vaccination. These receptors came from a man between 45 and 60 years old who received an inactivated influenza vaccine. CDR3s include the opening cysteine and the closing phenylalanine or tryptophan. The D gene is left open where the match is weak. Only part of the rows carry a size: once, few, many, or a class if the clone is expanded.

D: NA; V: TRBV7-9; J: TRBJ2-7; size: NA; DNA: TGTGCCAGCAGCTTAGCCGCCGGCAGTTTCTACGAGCAGTACTTC; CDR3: CASSLAAGSFYEQYF
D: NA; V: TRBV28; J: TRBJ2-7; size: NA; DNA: TGTGCCAGCAGTCCCCCGGCCCCCAGAAAGCAGTACTTC; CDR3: CASSPPAPRKQYF
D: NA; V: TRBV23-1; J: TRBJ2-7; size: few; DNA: TGCGCCAGCACCCAAGTACAGGGAATTGGATACGAGCAGTACTTC; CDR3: CASTQVQGIGYEQYF
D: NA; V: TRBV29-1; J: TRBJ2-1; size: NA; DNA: TGCAGCGCTGGGACGTACAGCTCCTACAATGAGCAGTTCTTC; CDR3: CSAGTYSSYNEQFF
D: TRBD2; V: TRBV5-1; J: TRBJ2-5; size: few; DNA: TGCGCCAGCAGCCCTGGGACTAGCGTGGAGACCCAGTACTTC; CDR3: CASSPGTSVETQYF
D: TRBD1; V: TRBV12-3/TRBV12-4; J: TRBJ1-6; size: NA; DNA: TGTGCCAGCAGGCGCGGGACAGCCAATTCACCCCTCCACTTT; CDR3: CASRRGTANSPLHF
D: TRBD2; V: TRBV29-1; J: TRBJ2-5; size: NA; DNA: TGCAGCGTTGGGATAGCGGGAGGCCGGGAGACCCAGTACTTC; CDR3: CSVGIAGGRETQYF
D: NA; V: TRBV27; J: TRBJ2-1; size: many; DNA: TGTGCCAGCAGTTTATTGGTGGGGGGCTCCTACAATGAGCAGTTCTTC; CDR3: CASSLLVGGSYNEQFF
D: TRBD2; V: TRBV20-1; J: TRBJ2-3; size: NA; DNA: TGCAGTGCTAGTAGTTTGGTCGCGGGGGGGCCTCCAGATACGCAGTATTTT; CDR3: CSASSLVAGGPPDTQYF
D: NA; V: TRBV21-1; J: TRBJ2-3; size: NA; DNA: TGTGCCAGCAGCACCTTTGAGCGGGGGGCCGTCACAGATACGCAGTATTTT; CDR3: CASSTFERGAVTDTQYF
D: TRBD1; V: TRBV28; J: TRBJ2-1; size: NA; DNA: TGTGCCAGCGGGAGAGGGGGCCGGACGGATGAGCAGTTCTTC; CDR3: CASGRGGRTDEQFF
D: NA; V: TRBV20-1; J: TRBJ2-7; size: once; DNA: TGCAGTGCTCGGACAGAGCTGACCTACTACGAGCAGTACTTC; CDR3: CSARTELTYYEQYF
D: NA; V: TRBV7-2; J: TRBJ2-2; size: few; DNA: TGTGCCAGCAGCTTGGGCCAGGTTGTCGGGGAGCTGTTTTTT; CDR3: CASSLGQVVGELFF
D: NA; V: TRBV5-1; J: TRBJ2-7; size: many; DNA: TGCGCCAGCAGCTTGGTGGGCAATTCCTACGAGCAGTACTTC; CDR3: CASSLVGNSYEQYF
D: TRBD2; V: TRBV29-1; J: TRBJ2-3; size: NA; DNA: TGCAGCGTTGCCACGCTAGCGGGGGACACAGATACGCAGTATTTT; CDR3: CSVATLAGDTDTQYF
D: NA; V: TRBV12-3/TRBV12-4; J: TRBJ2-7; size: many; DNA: TGTGCCAGCAGTTTCTCGACAGGAAAAGGCGAGCAGTACTTC; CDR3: CASSFSTGKGEQYF
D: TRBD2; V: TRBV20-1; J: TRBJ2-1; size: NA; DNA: TGCAGTGCTAGAAGGGTACTAGCGGGAGTCCGCAATGAGCAGTTCTTC; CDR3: CSARRVLAGVRNEQFF
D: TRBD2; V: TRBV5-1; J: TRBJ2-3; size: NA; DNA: TGCGCCAGCAGCTTGGCGGTTCTAGCGGAGACAGATACGCAGTATTTT; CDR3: CASSLAVLAETDTQYF
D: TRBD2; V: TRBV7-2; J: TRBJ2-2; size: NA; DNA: TGTGCCAGCAGCCGTACTAGCGTCACCGGGGAGCTGTTTTTT; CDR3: CASSRTSVTGELFF
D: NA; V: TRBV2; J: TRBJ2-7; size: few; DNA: TGTGCCAGCACAGGGGCCTACGAGCAGTACTTC; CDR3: CASTGAYEQYF
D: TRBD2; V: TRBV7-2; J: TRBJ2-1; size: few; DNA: TGTGCCAGCAGCTTAGCCGGGGGGGGCCGGAATGAGCAGTTCTTC; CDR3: CASSLAGGGRNEQFF
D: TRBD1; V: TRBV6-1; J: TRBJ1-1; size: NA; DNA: TGTGCCAGCAGGACCGGGACAGCCCCGACTGAAGCTTTCTTT; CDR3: CASRTGTAPTEAFF